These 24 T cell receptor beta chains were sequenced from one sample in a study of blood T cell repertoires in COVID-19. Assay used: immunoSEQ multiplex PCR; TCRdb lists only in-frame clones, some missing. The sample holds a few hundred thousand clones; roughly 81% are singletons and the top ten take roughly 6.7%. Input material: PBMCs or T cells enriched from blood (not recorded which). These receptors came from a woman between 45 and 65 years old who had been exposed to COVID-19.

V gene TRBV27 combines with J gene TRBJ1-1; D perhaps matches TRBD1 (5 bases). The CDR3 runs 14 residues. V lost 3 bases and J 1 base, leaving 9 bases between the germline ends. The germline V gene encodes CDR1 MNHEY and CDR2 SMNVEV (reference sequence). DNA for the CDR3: TGTGCCAGCAGTTTCTCCGGACAGAACACTGAAGCTTTCTTT. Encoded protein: CASSFSGQNTEAFF.

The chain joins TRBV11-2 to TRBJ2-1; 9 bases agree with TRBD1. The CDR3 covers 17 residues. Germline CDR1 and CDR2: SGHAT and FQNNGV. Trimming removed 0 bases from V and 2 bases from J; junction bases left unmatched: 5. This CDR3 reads CASSLEGGTGPYNEQFF. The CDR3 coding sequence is TGTGCCAGCAGCTTAGAAGGCGGGACAGGGCCCTACAATGAGCAGTTCTTC. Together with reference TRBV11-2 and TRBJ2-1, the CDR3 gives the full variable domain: EAGVAQSPRYKIIEKRQSVAFWCNPISGHATLYWYQQILGQGPKLLIQFQNNGVVDDSQLPKDRFSAERLKGVDSTLKIQPAKLEDSAVYLCASSLEGGTGPYNEQFFGPGTRLTVL.

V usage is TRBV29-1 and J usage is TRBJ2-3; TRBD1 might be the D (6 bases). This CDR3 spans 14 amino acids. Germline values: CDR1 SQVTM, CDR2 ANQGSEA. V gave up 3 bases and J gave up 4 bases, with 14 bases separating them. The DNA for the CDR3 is TGCAGCGTTGAGAGTCGGCAGGGGTCAGATACGCAGTATTTT. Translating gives CSVESRQGSDTQYF.

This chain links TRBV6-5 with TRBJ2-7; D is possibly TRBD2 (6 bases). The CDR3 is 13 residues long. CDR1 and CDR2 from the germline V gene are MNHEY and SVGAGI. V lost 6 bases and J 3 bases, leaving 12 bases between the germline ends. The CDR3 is CASRGPGVYEQYF. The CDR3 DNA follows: TGTGCCAGCAGGGGCCCGGGAGTCTACGAGCAGTACTTC.

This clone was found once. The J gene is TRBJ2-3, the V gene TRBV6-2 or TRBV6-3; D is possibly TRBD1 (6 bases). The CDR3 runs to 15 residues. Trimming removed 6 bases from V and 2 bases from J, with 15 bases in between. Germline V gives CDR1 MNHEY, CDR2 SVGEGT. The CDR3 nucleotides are TGTGCCAGCAGCCCTGGACAGTCGCCCACAGATACGCAGTATTTT. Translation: CASSPGQSPTDTQYF.

The CDR3 sequence is CASSPSTSKNTEAFF. The DNA for the CDR3 is TGTGCCAGCTCACCGAGCACCTCAAAGAACACTGAAGCTTTCTTT. V gene TRBV18 combines with J gene TRBJ1-1; D remains ambiguous. The CDR3 is 15 residues long. Trimming removed 3 bases at V and 1 base at J, with 12 bases between. Per germline, CDR1 KGHSH and CDR2 LQKENI.

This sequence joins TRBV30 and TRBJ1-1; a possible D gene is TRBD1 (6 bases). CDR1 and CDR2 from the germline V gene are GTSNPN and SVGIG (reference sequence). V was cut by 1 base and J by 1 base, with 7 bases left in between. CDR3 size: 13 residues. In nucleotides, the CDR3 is TGTGCCTGGAGTGAACAGGGGAACACTGAAGCTTTCTTT. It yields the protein CAWSEQGNTEAFF.

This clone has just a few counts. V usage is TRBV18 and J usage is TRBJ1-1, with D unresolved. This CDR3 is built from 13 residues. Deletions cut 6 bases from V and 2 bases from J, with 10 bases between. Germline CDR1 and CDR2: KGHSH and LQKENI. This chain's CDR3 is CASSSLPNTEAFF. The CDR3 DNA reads TGTGCCAGCTCTAGCTTACCCAACACTGAAGCTTTCTTT. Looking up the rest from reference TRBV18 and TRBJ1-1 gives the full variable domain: NAGVMQNPRHLVRRRGQEARLRCSPMKGHSHVYWYRQLPEEGLKFMVYLQKENIIDESGMPKERFSAEFPKEGPSILRIQQVVRGDSAAYFCASSSLPNTEAFFGQGTRLTVV.

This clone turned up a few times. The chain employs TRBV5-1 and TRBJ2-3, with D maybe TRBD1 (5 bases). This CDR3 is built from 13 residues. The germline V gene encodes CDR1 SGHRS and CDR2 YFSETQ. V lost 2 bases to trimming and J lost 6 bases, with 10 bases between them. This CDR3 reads CASSFLGADTQYF. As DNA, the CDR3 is TGCGCCAGCAGCTTCCTAGGGGCGGATACGCAGTATTTT.

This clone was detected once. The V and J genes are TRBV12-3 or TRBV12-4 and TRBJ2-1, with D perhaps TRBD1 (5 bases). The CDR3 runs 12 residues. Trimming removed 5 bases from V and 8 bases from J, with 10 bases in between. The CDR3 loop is CASSPTVHEQFF. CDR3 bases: TGTGCCAGCAGTCCGACAGTCCATGAGCAGTTCTTC.

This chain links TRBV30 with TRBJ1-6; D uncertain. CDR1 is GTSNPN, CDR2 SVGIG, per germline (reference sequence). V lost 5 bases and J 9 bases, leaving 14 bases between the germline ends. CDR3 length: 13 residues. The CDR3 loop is CAWRRQLGSPLHF. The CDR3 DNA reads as TGTGCCTGGCGGAGGCAGCTTGGTTCACCCCTCCACTTT. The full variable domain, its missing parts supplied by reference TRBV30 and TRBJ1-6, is SQTIHQWPATLVQPVGSPLSLECTVEGTSNPNLYWYRQAAGRGLQLLFYSVGIGQISSEVPQNLSASRPQDRQFILSSKKLLLSDSGFYLCAWRRQLGSPLHFGNGTRLTVT.

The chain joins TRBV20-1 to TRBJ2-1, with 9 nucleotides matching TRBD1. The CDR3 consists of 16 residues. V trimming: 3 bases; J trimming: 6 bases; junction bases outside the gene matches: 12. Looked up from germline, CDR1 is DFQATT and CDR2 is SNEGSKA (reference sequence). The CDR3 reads CSASYGTGLFGNEQFF. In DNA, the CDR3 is TGCAGTGCTAGTTATGGGACAGGGCTTTTTGGCAATGAGCAGTTCTTC.

The CDR3 coding sequence is TGTGCCAGCAGCCCGACCCCAAACAGGGCAGATACGCAGTATTTT. Translating gives CASSPTPNRADTQYF. The chain links TRBV11-3 to TRBJ2-3, with a tentative D call TRBD1 (6 bases). This CDR3 region has 15 residues. V lost 5 bases and J 4 bases, leaving 16 bases between the germline ends. Per the germline V gene, CDR1 is SGHNT and CDR2 is YENEEA.

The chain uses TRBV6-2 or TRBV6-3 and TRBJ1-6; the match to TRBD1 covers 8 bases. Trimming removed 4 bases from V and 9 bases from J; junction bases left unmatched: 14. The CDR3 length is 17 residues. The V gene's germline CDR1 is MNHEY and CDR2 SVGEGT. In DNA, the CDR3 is TGTGCCAGCAGTTTCCGGACAGGGCCGATAGTCTTTTCACCCCTCCACTTT. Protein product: CASSFRTGPIVFSPLHF.

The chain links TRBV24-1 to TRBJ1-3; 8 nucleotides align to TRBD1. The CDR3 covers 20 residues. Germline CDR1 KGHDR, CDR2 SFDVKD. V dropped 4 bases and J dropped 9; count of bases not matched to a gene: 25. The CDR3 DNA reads TGTGCCACCAGTGACCCAACCAGGGGGCTGAAGCCACAAGAAACGACCACCATATATTTT. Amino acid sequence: CATSDPTRGLKPQETTTIYF.

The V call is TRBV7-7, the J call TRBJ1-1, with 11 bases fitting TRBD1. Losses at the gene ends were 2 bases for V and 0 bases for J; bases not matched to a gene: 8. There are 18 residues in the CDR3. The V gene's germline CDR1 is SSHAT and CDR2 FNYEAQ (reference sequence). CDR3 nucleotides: TGTGCCAGCAGCTTATTCCCCCGGGGACAGGGGGTGAACACTGAAGCTTTCTTT. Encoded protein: CASSLFPRGQGVNTEAFF.

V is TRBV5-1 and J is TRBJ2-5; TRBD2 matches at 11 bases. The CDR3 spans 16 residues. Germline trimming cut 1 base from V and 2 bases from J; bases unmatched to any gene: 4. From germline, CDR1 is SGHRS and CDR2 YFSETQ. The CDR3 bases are TGCGCCAGCAGCTTGATAGCGGGGGGGACACAAGAGACCCAGTACTTC. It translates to CASSLIAGGTQETQYF.

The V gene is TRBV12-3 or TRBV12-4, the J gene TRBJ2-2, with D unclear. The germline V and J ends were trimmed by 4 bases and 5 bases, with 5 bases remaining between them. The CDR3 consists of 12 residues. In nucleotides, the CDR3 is TGTGCCAGCAGTTCTAGGACCGGGGAGCTGTTTTTT. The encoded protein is CASSSRTGELFF.

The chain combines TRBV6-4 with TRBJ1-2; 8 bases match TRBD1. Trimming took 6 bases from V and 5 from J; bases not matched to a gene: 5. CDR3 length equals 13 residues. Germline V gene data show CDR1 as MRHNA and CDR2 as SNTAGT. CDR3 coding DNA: TGTGCCAGCAGCCGGACAGGGACTTATGGCTACACCTTC. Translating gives CASSRTGTYGYTF.

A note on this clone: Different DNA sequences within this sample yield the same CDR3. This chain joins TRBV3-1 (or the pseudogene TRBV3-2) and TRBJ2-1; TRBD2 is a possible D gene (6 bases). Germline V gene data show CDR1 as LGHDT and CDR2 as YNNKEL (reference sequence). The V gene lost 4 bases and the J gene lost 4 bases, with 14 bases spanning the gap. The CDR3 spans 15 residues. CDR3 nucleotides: TGTGCCAGCAGCCCCCTAGGCGGGGCGTACAATGAGCAGTTCTTC. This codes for CASSPLGGAYNEQFF.

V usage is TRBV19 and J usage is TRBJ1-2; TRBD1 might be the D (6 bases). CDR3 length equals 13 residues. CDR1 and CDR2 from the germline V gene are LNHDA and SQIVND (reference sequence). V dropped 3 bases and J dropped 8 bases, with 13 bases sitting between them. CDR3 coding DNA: TGTGCCAGTAGTATGGACAGAACTCAGGGCTACACCTTC. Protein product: CASSMDRTQGYTF.

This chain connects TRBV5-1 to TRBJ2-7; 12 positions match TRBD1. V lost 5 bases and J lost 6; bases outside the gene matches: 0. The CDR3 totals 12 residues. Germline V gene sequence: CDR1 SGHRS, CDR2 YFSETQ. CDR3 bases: TGCGCCAGCAGGGGACAGGGGGCCGAGCAGTACTTC. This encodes CASRGQGAEQYF.

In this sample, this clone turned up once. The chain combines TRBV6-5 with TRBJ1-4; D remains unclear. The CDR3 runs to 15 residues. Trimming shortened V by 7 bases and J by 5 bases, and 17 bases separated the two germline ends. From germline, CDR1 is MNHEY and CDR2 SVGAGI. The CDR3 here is CASTHIWALNEKLFF. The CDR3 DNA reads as TGTGCCAGCACCCATATTTGGGCCCTAAATGAAAAACTGTTTTTT.

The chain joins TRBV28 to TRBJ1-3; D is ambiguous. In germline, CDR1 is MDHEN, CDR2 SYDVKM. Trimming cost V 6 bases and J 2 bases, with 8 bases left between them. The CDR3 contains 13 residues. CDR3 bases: TGTGCCAGCAGCGCGAGAGCTGGAAACACCATATATTTT. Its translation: CASSARAGNTIYF.